This entry is about one T cell receptor (beta chain). Which antigen it targets is not known. One end of the junction does not line up with germline, which may come from a read error. These data come from a study of blood T cell repertoires in COVID-19 (TCRdb year 2020). Background on the whole study: The collaborator samples originated in the United States, Italy and Spain and spanned the acute and convalescent phases of COVID-19. The material from the prospective study consisted of cDNA or gDNA derived from T cells, B-cell-depleted T cells, or PBMCs. Deeply sampled blood TCRbeta repertoires from subjects exposed to, actively infected with, or recovered from COVID-19 were included in the dataset. The repertoires were made available in a free public database intended to serve as a resource for research on the immune response to SARS-CoV-2. Samples were obtained from the ongoing ImmuneRACE study (first 160 participants) and from roughly 1,300 subjects provided by 6 global collaborators. Nearly every sample came with metadata listing a de-identified subject ID, COVID-19 status, age in years and sex. Where available, HLA class I and class II types were taken from metadata supplied by the sample provider and were not determined by assay-based typing. Study-level results and caveats: How much clinical and demographic metadata was included differed by source and by participant, and the metadata was provided uncurated.

The germline V gene supplies CDR1 SQVTM and CDR2 ANQGSEA. The CDR3 runs 15 amino acids, cysteine and phenylalanine included. The read is trimmed to its CDR3 DNA, 45 bases read in frame from base 1. TCRbeta CDR3 regions were amplified from genomic DNA by means of the immunoSEQ Assay, a bias-controlled multiplex PCR. The published analysis was carried out like this. Within the assay, amplification of reference gene primers was used to estimate how many nucleated cells each sample contained. To quantify the absolute abundance of each unique TCRbeta CDR3 rearrangement, sequence reads were collapsed and filtered. Productive Simpson clonality was computed per sample as the square root of Simpson's diversity index over productive rearrangements. TCRdb carries this immuneACCESS record with in-frame sequences only. Its versions omit some clonotypes, under half of them owing to an unresolved V gene in the studies checked, with the rest unexplained. The V and J calls and clone size were taken over from that table, and D and trimming were inferred from the DNA. The sample has over 60,000 clones on record, 82% of them singletons. 15% to 20% of the sample lies in the top ten.

Collaborating institutions collected whole blood in K2EDTA tubes following their own protocols. Collaborator samples were shipped for TCRbeta analysis as frozen whole blood, isolated PBMCs, or DNA extracted from either sample type. Sequenced input: peripheral blood. This chain is built from TRBV29-1 and TRBJ2-5, and 8 junction bases match TRBD1. The receptor comes from a human donor in a cohort sampled during active COVID-19. CDR3 reads: CSVDKQGGPQQTQYF. At the DNA level, the sequence is TGCAGCGTAGATAAACAGGGGGGACCCCAACAGACCCAGTACTTC.